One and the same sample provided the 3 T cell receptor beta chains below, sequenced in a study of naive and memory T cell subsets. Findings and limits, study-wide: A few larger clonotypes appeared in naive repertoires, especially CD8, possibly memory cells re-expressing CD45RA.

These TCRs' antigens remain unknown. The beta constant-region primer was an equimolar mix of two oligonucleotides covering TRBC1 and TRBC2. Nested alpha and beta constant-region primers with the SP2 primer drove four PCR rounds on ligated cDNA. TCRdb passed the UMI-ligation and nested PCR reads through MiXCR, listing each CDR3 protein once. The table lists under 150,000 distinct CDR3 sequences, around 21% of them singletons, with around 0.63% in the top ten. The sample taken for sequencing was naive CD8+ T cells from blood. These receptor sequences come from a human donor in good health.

The CDR3 region is CATSDSLTGGPNYGYTF. The CDR3 nucleotides read TGTGCCACCAGTGATTCTTTAACAGGGGGACCTAACTATGGCTACACCTTC. This sequence joins TRBV24-1 and TRBJ1-2, with TRBD1 matching 8 bases. CDR3 size: 17 residues. V lost 2 bases and J lost 0; bases outside the gene matches: 7. Looked up from germline, CDR1 is KGHDR and CDR2 is SFDVKD.

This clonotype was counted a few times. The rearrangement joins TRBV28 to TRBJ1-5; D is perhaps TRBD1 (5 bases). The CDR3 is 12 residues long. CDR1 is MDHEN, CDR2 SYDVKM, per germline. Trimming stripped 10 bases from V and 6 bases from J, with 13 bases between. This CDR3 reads CATRGGSQPQHF. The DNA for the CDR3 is TGTGCCACGCGCGGGGGAAGTCAGCCCCAGCATTTT.

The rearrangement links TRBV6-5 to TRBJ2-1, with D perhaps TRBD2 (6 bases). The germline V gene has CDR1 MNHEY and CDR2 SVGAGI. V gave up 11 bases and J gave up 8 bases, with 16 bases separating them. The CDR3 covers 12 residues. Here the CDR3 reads CAGGGPTDEQFF. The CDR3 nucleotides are TGTGCCGGCGGAGGGCCAACGGATGAGCAGTTCTTC.